The clone carrying this T cell receptor (beta chain) occurred many times. In germline, CDR1 is MNHEY, CDR2 SVGAGI. Trimming removed 2 bases from V and 0 bases from J, with 7 bases in between. This CDR3 is built from 14 residues. The source of the sample is a study of blood T cells in healthy people across ages. Primed by a sample-barcoded 5' primer and a J-beta primer mix, a second PCR proceeded for 7 to 11 cycles. TCRdb used MiXCR to reprocess the 5' RACE reads, holding one entry per CDR3 protein. This sample has about 1.5 million distinct CDR3 sequences; about 45% occur once, and the top ten carry about 4.1%.

This sequence was found in a woman between 18 and 29 years old in good health. The sequencing sample was made of blood. This chain uses TRBV6-5 with TRBJ1-2; D possibly corresponds to TRBD1 (5 bases). CDR3 coding DNA: TGTGCCAGCAGTTACAGGGGTGCTAACTATGGCTACACCTTC. It translates to CASSYRGANYGYTF.